This T cell receptor (beta chain) was retrieved from a study of blood T cell repertoires in COVID-19. This clone has at least ten counts. Some clones are missing from TCRdb's copy, which holds only in-frame ones; the method was immunoSEQ multiplex PCR. The data show more than 95,000 clones, 75% to 85% seen once. V shed 0 bases and J 5 bases; nucleotides not matched to a gene: 5. Germline loops: CDR1 GTSNPN, CDR2 SVGIG (reference sequence). This CDR3 is built from 14 residues. Sequencing used peripheral blood. The genes are TRBV30 and TRBJ2-7; TRBD1 agrees at 9 bases. This receptor was obtained from a woman aged 45-65 years with acute or convalescent COVID-19. CDR3 sequence (DNA): TGTGCCTGGAGTGTGGGGACAGGGTCCCACGAGCAGTACTTC. Its protein product is CAWSVGTGSHEQYF.